A single sample gave rise to the 30 T cell receptor beta chains below, sequenced in a study of cytomegalovirus exposure and HLA in healthy donors. The PCR used 60 Vbeta and 13 Jbeta primers. Method: immunoSEQ multiplex PCR; TCRdb's copy keeps in-frame clones and lacks some. In the table there are 80,000 to 95,000 clones, approximately 71% of which are singletons. The sample consisted of PBMCs. Every receptor here comes from a woman between 18 and 30 years old in good health and CMV-seropositive.

V usage is TRBV11-2 and J usage is TRBJ2-7; TRBD2 matches at 11 bases. The trim removed 5 bases at V and 5 bases at J, leaving 8 bases unmatched. The CDR3 consists of 15 residues. Germline V gene sequence: CDR1 SGHAT, CDR2 FQNNGV. The CDR3 sequence: CASSIRTSGRDEQYF. The DNA for the CDR3 is TGTGCCAGCAGCATAAGGACTAGCGGGCGGGACGAGCAGTACTTC.

The chain couples TRBV7-2 to TRBJ2-7; unclear D gene. There are 12 residues in the CDR3. V was pared by 5 bases and J by 3 bases, with 8 bases between. Germline V lookup: CDR1 SGHTA, CDR2 FQGNSA. CDR3 sequence (DNA): TGTGCCAGCAGCCCAGATGACTACGAGCAGTACTTC. Translation gives CASSPDDYEQYF.

In this sample, this clone turned up a few times. The chain combines TRBV7-9 with TRBJ1-5, with TRBD1 as a possible D gene (5 bases). The V gene lost 5 bases and the J gene lost 4 bases, with 12 bases spanning the gap. The CDR3 runs to 14 residues. Germline V gives CDR1 SEHNR, CDR2 FQNEAQ (reference sequence). CDR3 loop: CASSPWEGNQPQHF. CDR3 DNA: TGTGCCAGCAGCCCTTGGGAGGGGAATCAGCCCCAGCATTTT.

The genes are TRBV20-1 and TRBJ1-2, with a tentative D call TRBD1 (5 bases). With 3 bases removed from V and 8 bases from J, the gap between germline ends came to 10 bases. CDR3 length equals 11 residues. Germline V gene sequence: CDR1 DFQATT, CDR2 SNEGSKA (reference sequence). In DNA, the CDR3 is TGCAGTGCTAGTGGGGCCGGGGGCTACACCTTC. Translating gives CSASGAGGYTF.

The chain employs TRBV6-1 and TRBJ1-2; TRBD1 might be the D (6 bases). The CDR3 contains 15 residues. Germline CDR1 is MNHNS and CDR2 is SASEGT. The V gene lost 3 bases and the J gene lost 7 bases, with 18 bases spanning the gap. CDR3 sequence reads: CASSDRDISPPGYTF. The CDR3 nucleotides read TGTGCCAGCAGTGACCGGGACATTAGTCCCCCTGGCTACACCTTC.

The chain joins TRBV9 to TRBJ2-7; TRBD1 is a possible D gene (5 bases). V lost 0 bases to trimming and J lost 3 bases, with 10 bases between them. CDR1 and CDR2 (germline): SGDLS, YYNGEE. CDR3 size: 14 residues. The CDR3 DNA is TGTGCCAGCAGCGTAGCCCTGCAGGGCTACGAGCAGTACTTC. Residues: CASSVALQGYEQYF. Together with reference TRBV9 and TRBJ2-7, the CDR3 gives the full variable domain: DSGVTQTPKHLITATGQRVTLRCSPRSGDLSVYWYQQSLDQGLQFLIQYYNGEERAKGNILERFSAQQFPDLHSELNLSSLELGDSALYFCASSVALQGYEQYFGPGTRLTVT.

The chain joins TRBV7-9 to TRBJ1-4; perhaps TRBD1 as D (5 bases). V was trimmed by 0 bases and J by 3 bases, leaving 5 bases between them. This CDR3 region has 14 residues. Germline lookup yields CDR1 SEHNR and CDR2 FQNEAQ (reference sequence). The DNA of the CDR3 is TGTGCCAGCAGCTTAGCAGGGGCTAATGAAAAACTGTTTTTT. The encoded protein is CASSLAGANEKLFF.

This sequence joins TRBV4-3 and TRBJ2-1; 10 bases map to TRBD2. J was trimmed by 0 bases and V by 4 bases; bases with no gene match: 6. Germline CDR1 and CDR2: LGHNA and YSLEER. The CDR3 sequence is 17 residues long. The CDR3 DNA reads TGCGCCAGCAGCCCTCTCCCTAGCGGGAGCTCCTACAATGAGCAGTTCTTC. As protein: CASSPLPSGSSYNEQFF.

CDR3 bases: TGTGCCAGCCAAGGGGGCAGGGCAGTAGATACGCAGTATTTT. This sequence encodes CASQGGRAVDTQYF. The chain couples TRBV6-5 to TRBJ2-3, with 7 bases aligning to TRBD1. Unmatched junction bases numbered 10, after V lost 8 bases and J lost 5 bases. CDR3 length equals 14 residues. CDR1 and CDR2 from the germline V gene are MNHEY and SVGAGI.

This clone was seen a few times. This sequence joins TRBV5-5 and TRBJ1-2, with 7 bases that match TRBD1. Germline V lookup: CDR1 SGHKS, CDR2 YYEKEE (reference sequence). CDR3 length: 14 residues. With V trimmed by 4 bases and J by 0 bases, 3 bases remained unmatched. CDR3 nucleotide sequence: TGTGCCAGCAGCGTGACAGGGACTAACTATGGCTACACCTTC. It is translated as CASSVTGTNYGYTF.

This clone was observed a single time. The chain has TRBV2 and TRBJ2-7; D not certain. V was trimmed by 0 bases and J by 2 bases, leaving 11 bases between them. The CDR3 spans 15 residues. Germline CDR1 and CDR2: SNHLY and FYNNEI. CDR3 residues: CASSEASYRAYEQYF. The CDR3 nucleotides read TGTGCCAGCAGTGAAGCAAGTTACAGAGCCTACGAGCAGTACTTC.

By its share, this clone is medium-sized. The chain combines TRBV4-2 with TRBJ1-1; 12 bases align to TRBD1. The CDR3 spans 22 residues. CDR1 and CDR2 from the germline V gene are LGHNA and YNFKEQ. V dropped 0 bases and J dropped 8; count of bases not matched to a gene: 25. The CDR3 sequence: CASSQDRILEQGGTGGRNEAFF. CDR3 DNA sequence: TGTGCCAGCAGCCAAGATCGTATTTTAGAACAGGGCGGGACAGGGGGCAGAAACGAAGCTTTCTTT.

The chain joins TRBV9 to TRBJ1-4, with D perhaps TRBD1 (6 bases). V lost 0 bases and J lost 6, with 15 bases in between. Germline V gene sequence: CDR1 SGDLS, CDR2 YYNGEE. The CDR3 totals 16 residues. CDR3 nucleotides: TGTGCCAGCAGCGTAGCTTTGGGCTCAGGGGATGAAAAACTGTTTTTT. Translated: CASSVALGSGDEKLFF.

The genes are TRBV7-2 and TRBJ1-5, with TRBD1 identical over 9 bases. Germline CDR1 SGHTA, CDR2 FQGNSA. V lost 5 bases to trimming and J lost 7 bases; unmatched junction nucleotides: 6. CDR3 length: 14 residues. The CDR3: CASSLDRGRQPQHF. In DNA form, the CDR3 reads TGTGCCAGCAGCCTGGACAGGGGCAGGCAGCCCCAGCATTTT.

The chain is built from TRBV28 and TRBJ2-3; D may be TRBD1 (6 bases). Trimming stripped 5 bases from V and 1 base from J, with 19 bases between. Germline CDR1 and CDR2: MDHEN and SYDVKM. The CDR3 contains 17 residues. CDR3 sequence reads: CASSPWDGDTGTDTQYF. CDR3 nucleotides: TGTGCCAGCAGTCCCTGGGACGGGGACACTGGCACAGATACGCAGTATTTT. Filled out from reference TRBV28 and TRBJ2-3, the complete variable domain reads DVKVTQSSRYLVKRTGEKVFLECVQDMDHENMFWYRQDPGLGLRLIYFSYDVKMKEKGDIPEGYSVSREKKERFSLILESASTNQTSMYLCASSPWDGDTGTDTQYFGPGTRLTVL.

This rearrangement joins TRBV7-6 to TRBJ2-5, with D perhaps TRBD1 (6 bases). The J call is uncertain, as TRBJ2-7 better fits the DNA end. The germline gives CDR1 SGHVS, CDR2 FNYEAQ. The CDR3 covers 15 residues. Here the CDR3 reads CASSFSQGNNYEQYF. CDR3 sequence (DNA): TGTGCCAGCAGCTTCTCCCAGGGGAACAACTACGAGCAGTACTTC.

This chain links TRBV7-8 with TRBJ2-7, with D possibly being TRBD1 (5 bases). Trimming cost V 3 bases and J 2 bases, with 11 bases left between them. Germline CDR1 and CDR2: SGHVS and FQNEAQ. The CDR3 contains 14 residues. DNA of the CDR3: TGTGCCAGCAGCTTCTCCCAGGGCCCCTACGAGCAGTACTTC. This codes for CASSFSQGPYEQYF.

The chain recombines TRBV7-6 with TRBJ2-7; 9 bases fit TRBD2. V lost 5 bases and J lost 1; bases outside the gene matches: 12. Germline lookup yields CDR1 SGHVS and CDR2 FNYEAQ. The CDR3 runs 17 residues. The CDR3 here is CASSPRAGAGGSYEQYF. The CDR3 DNA follows: TGTGCCAGCAGCCCAAGGGCGGGAGCGGGGGGTTCCTACGAGCAGTACTTC.

The CDR3 DNA reads TGTGCCAGCAGCTTGGTGGTGACAGGGGGCCGGGAGACCCAGTACTTC. Residues: CASSLVVTGGRETQYF. This chain uses TRBV5-4 with TRBJ2-5, with 10 bases lining up with TRBD1. The CDR3 contains 16 residues. V lost 0 bases, J lost 5 bases, and 7 bases stayed unmatched. In germline, CDR1 is SGHNT, CDR2 YYREEE (reference sequence).

The CDR3 nucleotides are TGTGCCAGTAGTATAGTAAGTGCGGATAGAGAGACCCAGTACTTC. Translating gives CASSIVSADRETQYF. The chain employs TRBV19 and TRBJ2-5; D unclear. Deletions cut 1 base from V and 4 bases from J, with 13 bases between. CDR3 size: 15 residues. Germline V gene sequence: CDR1 LNHDA, CDR2 SQIVND (reference sequence).

The chain joins TRBV7-9 to TRBJ2-7; 11 bases map to TRBD1. The germline V gene has CDR1 SEHNR and CDR2 FQNEAQ (reference sequence). With V trimmed by 2 bases and J by 3 bases, 6 bases remained unmatched. The CDR3 contains 16 residues. Here the CDR3 reads CASSLRRTGGFYEQYF. Written as DNA, the CDR3 is TGTGCCAGCAGCTTAAGGCGGACAGGGGGCTTCTACGAGCAGTACTTC.

The rearrangement links TRBV30 to TRBJ2-3; no definite D call. Germline V lookup: CDR1 GTSNPN, CDR2 SVGIG (reference sequence). Trimming took off 0 bases at V and 2 bases at J, with 6 bases between the two ends. The CDR3 consists of 13 residues. The CDR3 protein is CAWSVVDTDTQYF. For the CDR3, the DNA is TGTGCCTGGAGTGTAGTAGACACAGATACGCAGTATTTT.

The J gene is TRBJ2-5, the V gene TRBV19; 11 positions match TRBD1. Germline V gene data show CDR1 as LNHDA and CDR2 as SQIVND (reference sequence). The trim removed 6 bases at V and 2 bases at J, leaving 5 bases unmatched. The CDR3 is 15 amino acids. The CDR3 loop is CASSKDRGLQETQYF. In DNA, the CDR3 is TGTGCCAGTAGCAAGGACAGGGGGCTTCAAGAGACCCAGTACTTC.

Regarding this clone: This sample includes further DNA sequences coding for the same CDR3. The chain combines TRBV19 with TRBJ2-3; a weak D match, TRBD2 (6 bases). The germline gives CDR1 LNHDA, CDR2 SQIVND (reference sequence). V shed 4 bases and J shed 1 base, with 9 bases lying between them. The CDR3 runs to 14 residues. The CDR3 sequence is CASSTGGGTDTQYF. For the CDR3, the DNA is TGTGCCAGTAGTACGGGCGGGGGCACAGATACGCAGTATTTT.

This clone was counted between two and nine times. The J gene is TRBJ2-3, the V gene TRBV12-5; 10 bases align to TRBD2. The CDR3 extends over 15 amino acids. The V gene's germline CDR1 is LGHNT and CDR2 FRNRAP. V lost 3 bases and J lost 6; bases outside the gene matches: 6. The CDR3 here is CASGFSASGGDTQYF. CDR3 bases: TGTGCTAGTGGTTTTTCGGCTAGCGGGGGCGATACGCAGTATTTT.

The V gene is TRBV7-9, the J gene TRBJ1-1, with D possibly matching TRBD1 (6 bases). This CDR3 region has 17 residues. CDR1 SEHNR and CDR2 FQNEAQ come from the germline V gene (reference sequence). V lost 5 bases to trimming and J lost 0 bases, with 19 bases between them. As DNA, the CDR3 is TGTGCCAGCAGCCCCTTATCGGACAGCACCATGAACACTGAAGCTTTCTTT. Its protein is CASSPLSDSTMNTEAFF.

The chain is built from TRBV5-6 and TRBJ1-2; no definite D call. The CDR3 extends over 16 amino acids. Trimming pared 4 bases from V and 4 bases from J, leaving 20 bases between. Germline CDR1 SGHDT, CDR2 YYEEEE. In nucleotides, the CDR3 is TGTGCCAGCAGCGGACCCCCGGGAGTCCTAGTCTATGGCTACACCTTC. Translating gives CASSGPPGVLVYGYTF.

A few counts support this clone. The CDR3 bases are TGTGCCAGCACCTGGGACAGTAATAGCAATCAGCCCCAGCATTTT. Translating gives CASTWDSNSNQPQHF. V gene TRBV19 combines with J gene TRBJ1-5, with 7 bases matching TRBD1. This CDR3 spans 15 amino acids. V shed 9 bases and J 0 bases; nucleotides not matched to a gene: 8. The V gene's germline CDR1 is LNHDA and CDR2 SQIVND (reference sequence).

The rearrangement links TRBV12-5 to TRBJ2-2; D is unresolved. Germline V gene sequence: CDR1 LGHNT, CDR2 FRNRAP. CDR3 length equals 15 residues. Trimming took off 0 bases at V and 6 bases at J, with 11 bases between the two ends. As DNA, the CDR3 is TGTGCTAGTGGTTTGGTACAGTCCCTGCCCGGGGAGCTGTTTTTT. Translation: CASGLVQSLPGELFF.

V and J are TRBV4-1 and TRBJ2-3, with 7 bases identical to TRBD2. V dropped 2 bases and J dropped 3; count of bases not matched to a gene: 8. The CDR3 has 16 amino acids. In germline, CDR1 is MGHRA, CDR2 YSYEKL. CDR3 coding DNA: TGCGCCAGCAGCCAATTCCGGGAGGCGACTACAGATACGCAGTATTTT. Its protein is CASSQFREATTDTQYF.